This TCR beta chain originates from a study of T cells in Graves' hyperthyroidism and ophthalmopathy. TCR beta CDR3 regions were amplified from RNA transcripts. Primed by the HTBI set, a first-round RT-PCR was run on the TCR CDR3. TCRdb reprocessed the multiplex PCR reads with MiXCR, giving one entry per CDR3 protein. The repertoire holds around 400,000 distinct CDR3 sequences, with 20% to 25% as singletons. For Graves' hyperthyroidism to be stable, ophthalmopathy could not progress within 18 months. Investigators excluded patients with uncontrolled infection, other autoimmune disease, pregnancy or lactation. On the basis of clinical symptoms, serum thyroxine and TRAb, thyroid ultrasound and orbital computed tomography, diagnoses were made. With respect to this clonotype: Its antigen is undetermined.

J was trimmed by 4 bases and V by 0 bases; bases with no gene match: 10. This CDR3 is 17 amino acids long. CDR1 and CDR2 (germline): GTSNPN, SVGIG (reference sequence). Overall study results and limits: The model predicted ophthalmopathy a median approximately 6 months before onset.

This sequence originates from a man aged 50 to 60 with Graves' hyperthyroidism. Material for sequencing was blood. V gene TRBV30 combines with J gene TRBJ2-1; TRBD2 aligns across 9 bases. The CDR3 DNA sequence: TGTGCCTGGAGTGTACGGGGAGTGACTAGCGGTTACAATGAGCAGTTCTTC. Translating gives CAWSVRGVTSGYNEQFF. The full variable domain, completed using reference TRBV30 and TRBJ2-1, is SQTIHQWPATLVQPVGSPLSLECTVEGTSNPNLYWYRQAAGRGLQLLFYSVGIGQISSEVPQNLSASRPQDRQFILSSKKLLLSDSGFYLCAWSVRGVTSGYNEQFFGPGTRLTVL.